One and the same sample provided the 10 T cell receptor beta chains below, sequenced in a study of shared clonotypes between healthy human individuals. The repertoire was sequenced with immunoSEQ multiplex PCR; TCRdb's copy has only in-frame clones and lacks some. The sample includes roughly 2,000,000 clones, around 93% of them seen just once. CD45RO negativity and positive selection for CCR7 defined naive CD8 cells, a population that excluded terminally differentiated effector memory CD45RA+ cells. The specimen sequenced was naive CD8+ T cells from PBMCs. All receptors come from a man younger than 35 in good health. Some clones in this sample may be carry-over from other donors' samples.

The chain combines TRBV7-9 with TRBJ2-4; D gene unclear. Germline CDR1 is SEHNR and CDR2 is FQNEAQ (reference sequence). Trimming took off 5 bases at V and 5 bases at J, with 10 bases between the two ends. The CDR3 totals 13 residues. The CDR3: CASSPPLQNIQYF. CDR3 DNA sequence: TGTGCCAGCAGCCCCCCTCTGCAAAACATTCAGTACTTC.

CDR3 residues: CASKTGTGYEQYF. DNA for the CDR3: TGTGCCAGCAAAACCGGGACAGGCTACGAGCAGTACTTC. This rearrangement joins TRBV6-5 to TRBJ2-7, with 8 positions matching TRBD1. CDR3 size: 13 residues. After removal of 7 bases from V and 3 bases from J, the junction contained 5 bases not matched to a gene. From germline, CDR1 is MNHEY and CDR2 SVGAGI.

CDR3 DNA: TGTGCCAGCAGTTTACTGCTAGCGGGGGGTCATAATACGCAGTATTTT. It yields the protein CASSLLLAGGHNTQYF. The V call is TRBV27, the J call TRBJ2-3; 11 bases are shared with TRBD2. This CDR3 region has 16 residues. The germline CDR1 and CDR2 sequences are MNHEY and SMNVEV (reference sequence). The V and J ends lost 2 bases and 7 bases, in that order; junction bases with no gene match: 8.

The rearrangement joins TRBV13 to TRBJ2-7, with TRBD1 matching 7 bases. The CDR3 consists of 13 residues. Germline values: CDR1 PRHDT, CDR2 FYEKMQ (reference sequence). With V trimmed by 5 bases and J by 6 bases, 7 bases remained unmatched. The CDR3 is CASSPGQAPEQYF. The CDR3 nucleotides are TGTGCCAGCAGCCCAGGACAGGCTCCCGAGCAGTACTTC.

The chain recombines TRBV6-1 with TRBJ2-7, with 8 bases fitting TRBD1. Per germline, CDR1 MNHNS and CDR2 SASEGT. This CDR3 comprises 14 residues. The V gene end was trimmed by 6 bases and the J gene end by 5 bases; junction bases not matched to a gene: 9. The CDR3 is CASRKTGAKNEQYF. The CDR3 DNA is TGTGCCAGCAGGAAGACAGGGGCAAAAAACGAGCAGTACTTC.

This CDR3 is CASSLFTGLADSTDTQYF. The CDR3 region has the DNA TGTGCCAGCAGTTTATTTACGGGGCTAGCGGACAGCACAGATACGCAGTATTTT. V and J are TRBV28 and TRBJ2-3, with TRBD2 identical over 7 bases. This CDR3 has 18 amino acids. Per germline, CDR1 MDHEN and CDR2 SYDVKM. With V trimmed by 1 base and J by 0 bases, 10 bases remained unmatched.

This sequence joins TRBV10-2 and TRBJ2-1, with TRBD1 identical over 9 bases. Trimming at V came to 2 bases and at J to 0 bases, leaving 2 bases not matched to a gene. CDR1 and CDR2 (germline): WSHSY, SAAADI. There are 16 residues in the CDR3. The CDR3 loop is CASSEGTGSSYNEQFF. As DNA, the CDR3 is TGCGCCAGCAGTGAGGGGACAGGGAGCTCCTACAATGAGCAGTTCTTC.

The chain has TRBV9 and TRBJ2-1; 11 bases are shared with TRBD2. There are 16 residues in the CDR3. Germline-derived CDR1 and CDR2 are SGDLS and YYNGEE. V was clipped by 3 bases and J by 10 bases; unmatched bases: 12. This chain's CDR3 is CASSGPLSGRAGEQFF. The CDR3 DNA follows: TGTGCCAGCAGCGGGCCTCTTAGCGGGAGGGCCGGAGAGCAGTTCTTC.

CDR3 amino acids: CATSRGLAAGANVLTF. CDR3 nucleotide sequence: TGTGCCACCAGCAGAGGGCTGGCAGCTGGGGCCAACGTCCTGACTTTC. The V gene is TRBV15, the J gene TRBJ2-6; D remains unclear. The V and J ends lost 1 base and 2 bases respectively, with 9 bases between them. Per the germline V gene, CDR1 is LNHNV and CDR2 is YYDKDF (reference sequence). This CDR3 is built from 16 residues.

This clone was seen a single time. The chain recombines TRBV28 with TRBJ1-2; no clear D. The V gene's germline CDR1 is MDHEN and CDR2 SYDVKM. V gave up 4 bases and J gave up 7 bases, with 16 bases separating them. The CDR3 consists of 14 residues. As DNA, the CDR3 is TGTGCCAGCAGTTATAATTCAGAAAGAATTGGCTACACCTTC. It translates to CASSYNSERIGYTF.